This TCR beta chain was sequenced in a study of T cells in Graves' hyperthyroidism and ophthalmopathy. About the study: Initial diagnosis, before any treatment, was when peripheral blood was collected.

Details on this clonotype: The antigen is not known.

The CDR3 is 18 amino acids. Germline V CDR1 and CDR2: SGHTA, FQGNSA. Trimming stripped 3 bases from V and 5 bases from J, with 25 bases between. Researchers took RNA transcripts and amplified the TCR beta CDR3 regions from them. HTBI primers were the set used in a first-round RT-PCR of the TCR CDR3. MiXCR, applied by TCRdb to the multiplex PCR reads, yields one record per CDR3 protein. The sample has approximately 640,000 distinct CDR3 sequences, around 15% seen once; the top ten hold around 4%. Whole-study results and caveats: A model using 13 V-J features told ophthalmopathy apart from stable hyperthyroidism.

V usage is TRBV7-2 and J usage is TRBJ1-2, with D perhaps TRBD1 (6 bases). Specimen: blood. This receptor was taken from a woman aged 25-40 years with Graves' hyperthyroidism. This chain's CDR3 is CASSFSGGHGGGVYGYTF. The DNA for the CDR3 is TGTGCCAGCAGCTTTAGCGGGGGACACGGCGGAGGCGTGTATGGCTACACCTTC.